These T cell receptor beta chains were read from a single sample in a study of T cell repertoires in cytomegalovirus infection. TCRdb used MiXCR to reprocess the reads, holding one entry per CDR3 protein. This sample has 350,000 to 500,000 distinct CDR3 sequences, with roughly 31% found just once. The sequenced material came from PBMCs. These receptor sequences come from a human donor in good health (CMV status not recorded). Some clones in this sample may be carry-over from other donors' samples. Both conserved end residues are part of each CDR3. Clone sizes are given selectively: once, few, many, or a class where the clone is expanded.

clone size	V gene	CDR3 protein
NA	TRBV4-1	CASSQFLAGTGENIQYF
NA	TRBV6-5	CASSPRTPMAGANVLTF
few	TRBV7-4	CASSPPEGEVGETQYF
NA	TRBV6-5	CASIPLRRGTEAFF
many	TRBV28	CASYSGGGLYNSPLHF
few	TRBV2	CASSPRLARVYNEQFF
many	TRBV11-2	CASSPHGTGRISGNTIYF
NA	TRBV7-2	CASSLEGTGTYGYTF
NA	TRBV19	CASSIFQGAGQPQHF
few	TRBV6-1	CASTPGGGGNIQYF
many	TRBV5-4	CASSLAGGRTEAFF
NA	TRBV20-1	CSARSGGGGPTNYGYTF
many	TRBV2	CASSEAVLGGSYNEQFF
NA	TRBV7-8	CASSFRSGEYNEQFF